This T cell receptor beta chain is from a study of cytomegalovirus exposure and HLA in healthy donors. The primer mix had 60 Vbeta and 13 Jbeta primers. Libraries were prepared by immunoSEQ multiplex PCR; TCRdb keeps only in-frame clonotypes and omits some of them. The sample carries some 130,000 clones, more than 60% recorded once. Germline values: CDR1 LGHNT, CDR2 FRNRAP. The length of the CDR3 is 15 residues. Trimming stripped 2 bases from V and 2 bases from J, with 7 bases between. The chain has TRBV12-5 and TRBJ2-6; no reliable D call. This sequence was found in a woman younger than 35 in good health and CMV-seronegative. Sequenced: PBMCs. As DNA, the CDR3 is TGTGCTAGTGGTTTGCCCAGTACTGGGGCCAACGTCCTGACTTTC. This encodes CASGLPSTGANVLTF.